This is a list of T cell receptor beta chains from one sample in a study of OX40 agonist ivuxolimab in advanced cancers. The table came from immunoSEQ multiplex PCR; TCRdb's copy has only in-frame clones and leaves some out. This repertoire shows about 34,000 clones, over 90% found once; its top ten account for under 5.5%. Sequences were derived from CD4+ or CD8+ T cells sorted from blood, sampled in a trial of the OX40 agonist ivuxolimab. The receptors originated from an adult with an advanced solid tumor such as melanoma, head and neck, liver or kidney cancer. Both conserved end residues are part of each CDR3. The order of the fields is V gene, J gene, D gene, clone size, CDR3 DNA, CDR3 protein. The D gene is left open where the match is weak. Rows give clone size only sometimes, using once, few, many, or a class for an expanded clone.

TRBV28	TRBJ1-2	TRBD1	-	TGTGCCAGCAGTTTTAGGGCAGGGGGTCTCACCTTC	CASSFRAGGLTF
TRBV5-4	TRBJ2-6	TRBD1	-	TGTGCCAGCAGCTTCGGGACAGGGATGCGAGGGGCCAACGTCCTGACTTTC	CASSFGTGMRGANVLTF
TRBV7-8	TRBJ2-5	-	-	TGTGCCAGCAGCTTAGGGGGGGAAGAGACCCAGTACTTC	CASSLGGEETQYF
TRBV29-1	TRBJ1-2	TRBD1	-	TGCAGCGCGGGACAGGGTAGGGGCTATGGCTACACCTTC	CSAGQGRGYGYTF
TRBV4-2	TRBJ1-4	-	-	TGTGCCAGCAGCCAGGCCCTAAATGAAAAACTGTTTTTT	CASSQALNEKLFF
TRBV29-1	TRBJ1-3	-	-	TGCAGCGTTGAAGTAAGCACAGGGCCATCTGGAAACACCATATATTTT	CSVEVSTGPSGNTIYF
TRBV15	TRBJ2-5	-	-	TGTGCCACCAGCAGAGATCTGGGGGGTGGAGAGACCCAGTACTTC	CATSRDLGGGETQYF
TRBV7-2	TRBJ2-3	TRBD2	-	TGTGCCAGCAGCTTAGCAGGACTAGAAATTCCAGATACGCAGTATTTT	CASSLAGLEIPDTQYF
TRBV30	TRBJ1-1	-	-	TGTGCCTGGAGTAGCGTCACTGAAGCTTTCTTT	CAWSSVTEAFF
TRBV19	TRBJ2-5	-	-	TGTGCCAGTAATATGGGTAGGCAAGAGACCCAGTACTTC	CASNMGRQETQYF
TRBV7-8	TRBJ2-1	-	once	TGTGCCAGCAGCTCGGACAGCTACAATGAGCAGTTCTTC	CASSSDSYNEQFF
TRBV5-8	TRBJ2-1	-	-	TGTGCCAGCAGCCCGAGAGGCCGCAATGAGCAGTTCTTC	CASSPRGRNEQFF
TRBV5-8	TRBJ2-3	-	-	TGTGCCAGCAGCTTGGCCCCTCAGGGCACAGATACGCAGTATTTT	CASSLAPQGTDTQYF
TRBV27	TRBJ2-5	TRBD2	-	TGTGCCAGCAGTTTAAGGGGACCGGGACTAGCGGAATTACAGGGAGAGACCCAGTACTTC	CASSLRGPGLAELQGETQYF
TRBV4-3	TRBJ1-6	-	-	TGCGCCAGCAGCCAAGCACTGACTAATTCACCCCTCCACTTT	CASSQALTNSPLHF
TRBV18	TRBJ2-5	-	-	TGTGCCAGCTCACCAGTAGGTCCCGAAGAGACCCAGTACTTC	CASSPVGPEETQYF
TRBV4-3	TRBJ2-7	TRBD1	once	TGCGCCAGCAGCCATGGACAGGGGGCGCCTTACGAGCAGTACTTC	CASSHGQGAPYEQYF
TRBV19	TRBJ2-1	TRBD2	once	TGTGCCAGTAGTCCTTGGCCAACTAGCGGGAGAAACGGGGAGCAGTTCTTC	CASSPWPTSGRNGEQFF
TRBV19	TRBJ1-5	-	once	TGTGCCAGTCATGACGTGGGTCAGGGTGACAATCAGCCCCAGCATTTT	CASHDVGQGDNQPQHF
TRBV6-5	TRBJ1-1	-	-	TGTGCCAGCAGTCCGAGGGTGGGGAACACTGAAGCTTTCTTT	CASSPRVGNTEAFF
TRBV4-3	TRBJ1-5	TRBD1	-	TGCGCCAGCAGCCGACGACAGGGAACGGGTCAGCCCCAGCATTTT	CASSRRQGTGQPQHF
TRBV28	TRBJ1-4	-	once	TGTGCCAGCAGAAGTAGGGGGGCTAATGAAAAACTGTTTTTT	CASRSRGANEKLFF
TRBV18	TRBJ2-1	-	-	TGTGCCAGCTCACCAACGCCGGGCGCTAGCTCCTACAATGAGCAGTTCTTC	CASSPTPGASSYNEQFF
TRBV10-3	TRBJ1-4	TRBD1	-	TGTGCCATCAGTGAGGGACAGGGGGGCGAAAAACTGTTTTTT	CAISEGQGGEKLFF
TRBV7-2	TRBJ1-5	-	-	TGTGCCAGCAGCTTACGTTCGCGGGATAGCAATCAGCCCCAGCATTTT	CASSLRSRDSNQPQHF
TRBV25-1	TRBJ1-1	-	-	TGTGCCAGCAGTGAATCCCTGGGGCCGAACACTGAAGCTTTCTTT	CASSESLGPNTEAFF
TRBV5-4	TRBJ2-5	-	-	TGTGCCAGCAGCTTGGAGGAGACCCAGTACTTC	CASSLEETQYF
TRBV5-5	TRBJ1-1	-	-	TGTGCCAGCAGCTTGTTAGGGGTTTATACTGAAGCTTTCTTT	CASSLLGVYTEAFF
TRBV15	TRBJ1-4	TRBD1	-	TGTGCCACCAGCAGATCTCTCGGACAGGGTGGGGAAAAACTGTTTTTT	CATSRSLGQGGEKLFF
TRBV2	TRBJ2-3	-	-	TGTGCCAGCAGTCGCTTAGGGACCAAAGATACGCAGTATTTT	CASSRLGTKDTQYF
TRBV19	TRBJ2-1	-	-	TGTGCCAGTGGCGGGACGGCCGGTAATGAGCAGTTCTTC	CASGGTAGNEQFF
TRBV2	TRBJ2-4	-	-	TGTGCCAGCAGTGAAGCCAGAGTAGCCAAAAACATTCAGTACTTC	CASSEARVAKNIQYF
TRBV4-1	TRBJ2-7	TRBD2	-	TGCGCCAGCAGCCAAGGACCTAGCGGGGTTTCCTACGAGCAGTACTTC	CASSQGPSGVSYEQYF
TRBV28	TRBJ1-1	-	once	TGTGCCAGCAGCTCGACGCCAATGAACACTGAAGCTTTCTTT	CASSSTPMNTEAFF
TRBV4-3	TRBJ2-2	-	-	TGCGCCAGCAGCCCCTTTACTCTGACCGGGGAGCTGTTTTTT	CASSPFTLTGELFF
TRBV5-4	TRBJ1-3	-	-	TGTGCCAGCAGCTTGCCAGGACGAGGGAACACCATATATTTT	CASSLPGRGNTIYF
TRBV4-2	TRBJ2-4	-	-	TGTGCCAGCAGCCAAGTCGGGGGCTCGGGCATTCAGTACTTC	CASSQVGGSGIQYF
TRBV5-1	TRBJ1-1	-	-	TGCGCCAGCCGGGAACAGGGCTTGAACACTGAAGCTTTCTTT	CASREQGLNTEAFF
TRBV9	TRBJ2-5	TRBD1	-	TGTGCCAGCAGCGCCGGACAGGGCGGGACCCAGTACTTC	CASSAGQGGTQYF
TRBV7-2	TRBJ2-1	-	-	TGTGCCAGCAGCTCATCGGGAGTCCCTAACAATGAGCAGTTCTTC	CASSSSGVPNNEQFF
TRBV7-9	TRBJ2-3	-	-	TGTGCCAGCAGCCCCTCAGGGGGCACAGATACGCAGTATTTT	CASSPSGGTDTQYF